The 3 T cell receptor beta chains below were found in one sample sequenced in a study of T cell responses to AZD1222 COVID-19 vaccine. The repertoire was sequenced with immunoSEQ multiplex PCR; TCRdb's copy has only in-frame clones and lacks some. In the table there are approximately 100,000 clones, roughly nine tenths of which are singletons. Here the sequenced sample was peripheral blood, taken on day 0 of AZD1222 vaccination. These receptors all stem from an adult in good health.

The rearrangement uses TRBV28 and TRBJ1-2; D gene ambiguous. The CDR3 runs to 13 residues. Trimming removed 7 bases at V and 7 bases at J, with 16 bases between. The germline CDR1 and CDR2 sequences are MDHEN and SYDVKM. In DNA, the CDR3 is TGTGCCAGCAACCCACTGGGCAGCGGTGGCTACACCTTC. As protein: CASNPLGSGGYTF.

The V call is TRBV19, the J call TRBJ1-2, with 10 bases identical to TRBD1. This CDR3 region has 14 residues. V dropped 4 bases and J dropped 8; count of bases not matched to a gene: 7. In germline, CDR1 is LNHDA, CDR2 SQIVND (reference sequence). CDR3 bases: TGTGCCAGTAGTACCGGACAGGGGGTACTGGGCTACACCTTC. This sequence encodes CASSTGQGVLGYTF.

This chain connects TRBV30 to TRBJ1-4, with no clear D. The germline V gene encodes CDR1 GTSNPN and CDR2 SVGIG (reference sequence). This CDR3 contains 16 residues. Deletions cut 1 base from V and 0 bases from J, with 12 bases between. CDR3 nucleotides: TGTGCCTGGAGTGCAGGACCTAGTGCAACTAATGAAAAACTGTTTTTT. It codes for CAWSAGPSATNEKLFF.